Listed below are T cell receptor beta chains from one sample, sequenced in a study of early T cells in non-severe SARS-CoV-2 infection. TCRdb passed the 5' RACE reads through MiXCR, listing each CDR3 protein once. The sample yields some 26,000 distinct CDR3 sequences, approximately 4.8% seen once. The sample taken for sequencing was whole blood. Receptors originate from an adult who was a healthcare worker with PCR-confirmed SARS-CoV-2 infection or an uninfected control (not recorded which). The CDR3 runs from the conserved cysteine through the conserved F or W.

J | V | CDR3
TRBJ1-5 | TRBV4-2 | CASSQGVGTGGNQPQHF
TRBJ1-1 | TRBV24-1 | CATSDFEGAEAFF
TRBJ1-2 | TRBV5-1 | CASSLQSGGFDYGYTF
TRBJ1-6 | TRBV5-5 | CASSAGTAYNSPLHF
TRBJ2-1 | TRBV29-1 | CSVEGYSSYNEQFF
TRBJ2-2 | TRBV5-1 | CASSLGSGLANGELFF
TRBJ2-7 | TRBV19 | CASSMGTAGFYEQYF
TRBJ2-3 | TRBV28 | CASSLSAGYTDTQYF
TRBJ2-2 | TRBV9 | CASSVAGTGELFF
TRBJ1-2 | TRBV3-1 | CASSQAASRVVHGYTF
TRBJ2-6 | TRBV12-3/TRBV12-4 | CASSDPGANVLTF
TRBJ1-2 | TRBV6-1 | CASSWTGTYGYTF
TRBJ2-7 | TRBV6-8 | CASRDQRREQYF
TRBJ2-1 | TRBV2 | CASSEAGLAGGPYEQFF
TRBJ2-1 | TRBV29-1 | CSVEQELNEQFF
TRBJ2-7 | TRBV12-3/TRBV12-4 | CASSFAHTSYEQYF
TRBJ1-1 | TRBV4-3 | CASSQQTDRGLNTEAFF
TRBJ2-3 | TRBV9 | CASSLGQGGPDTQYF
TRBJ2-5 | TRBV19 | CASTPGGRETQYF
TRBJ1-2 | TRBV27 | CASSRRPNYGYTF
TRBJ2-1 | TRBV10-3 | CAIGAGTSGYNEQFF
TRBJ1-1 | TRBV11-2 | CASSLDMGWKAFF
TRBJ2-3 | TRBV30 | CAWSHGVADTQYF
TRBJ1-4 | TRBV12-3/TRBV12-4 | CASSFENEKLFF
TRBJ1-5 | TRBV20-1 | CSARDVGDGNQPQHF
TRBJ2-1 | TRBV11-2 | CASSMTPNEQFF
TRBJ1-4 | TRBV20-1 | CSARTSGQGREKLFF
TRBJ2-7 | TRBV6-1 | CASSKSGDEQYF
TRBJ2-7 | TRBV11-2 | CASSPTSVSYEQYF
TRBJ2-3 | TRBV2 | CASSEEAGVSNTQYF
TRBJ1-1 | TRBV28 | CASSFRGSAFF
TRBJ1-1 | TRBV7-9 | CASSFDGQLVGFF
TRBJ2-1 | TRBV10-3 | CAISDQQGARRNEQFF
TRBJ2-5 | TRBV20-1 | CSARGGRDFKRETQYF
TRBJ2-1 | TRBV5-6 | CASRLAGRGNEQFF
TRBJ2-3 | TRBV7-9 | CASSGQGPDTQYF
TRBJ1-5 | TRBV10-1 | CASSESLNQPQHF
TRBJ1-1 | TRBV30 | CAWGDGNTEAFF
TRBJ1-6 | TRBV4-2 | CASSQETGTDNSPLHF
TRBJ2-2 | TRBV15 | CATSRTVNTGELFF
TRBJ2-1 | TRBV11-3 | CASSLEGRALVNEQFF
TRBJ2-5 | TRBV12-3/TRBV12-4 | CASSPDRFEETQYF
TRBJ1-6 | TRBV5-1 | CASSADREGSPLHF
TRBJ2-5 | TRBV7-9 | CASSPYSRGQYQETQYF
TRBJ1-5 | TRBV13 | CASSEQGWGQPQHF
TRBJ2-2 | TRBV11-2 | CASSLAAGNTGELFF
TRBJ2-7 | TRBV15 | CATSTGQGTEQYF
TRBJ2-3 | TRBV28 | CASKDSLPAIRFSTDTQYF
TRBJ2-2 | TRBV19 | CASSLQTGSVDTGELFF
TRBJ2-2 | TRBV11-2 | CASSQVGTGDTGELFF
TRBJ2-3 | TRBV20-1 | CSARPGQGVDTQYF
TRBJ2-3 | TRBV9 | CASTSSGGGTDTQYF
TRBJ2-2 | TRBV7-9 | CASSADRGRTGELFF
TRBJ2-3 | TRBV7-9 | CASSLRQGALDTQYF
TRBJ1-2 | TRBV20-1 | CSASQTGNYGYTF
TRBJ2-7 | TRBV6-2/TRBV6-3 | CASSANRVRGDEQYF
TRBJ2-1 | TRBV5-1 | CASSPDSNEQFF
TRBJ2-3 | TRBV10-3 | CAINMGHPRTDTQYF
TRBJ2-1 | TRBV20-1 | CSARVSGYNEQFF
TRBJ1-2 | TRBV20-1 | CSALRTIPNYGYTF